Below, one T cell receptor beta chain is given with its context. Its antigen is not known. The data were obtained in a study of blood T cells in healthy people across ages. Study-level findings and limits: In long-lived donors, naive CD4+ cell counts and diversity exceeded those of aged donors.

A second PCR of roughly 7 to 11 cycles used a sample-barcoded 5' primer and a J-beta primer mix. From the 5' RACE reads, TCRdb called clonotypes with MiXCR, one entry per CDR3 protein. The sample includes about 780,000 distinct CDR3 sequences, 46% of them seen just once. This CDR3 comprises 14 residues. Germline assignment: CDR1 DFQATT and CDR2 SNEGSKA (reference sequence). V shed 4 bases and J shed 0 bases, with 10 bases lying between them. This receptor was identified in a man of 80 years or more in good health. The chain has TRBV20-1 and TRBJ2-1, with a possible D match to TRBD2 (7 bases). Sequencing used blood. In DNA form, the CDR3 reads TGCAGTGCTACTCGGGGGGCCTCCTACAATGAGCAGTTCTTC. Amino acids: CSATRGASYNEQFF.